Listed here is a single T cell receptor beta chain. Per the original data handling: Estimation of nucleated cell counts was performed using reference gene primer amplification. Profiled with immunoSEQ multiplex PCR; TCRdb holds only in-frame clones, not every one. The DNA was the basis for D and trimming; V, J and clone size are from that table. Among over 200,000 clones listed, roughly 86% were seen once. This specimen comes from a study of blood T cell repertoires in COVID-19. At the level of the study: Italy, Spain and the United States were the sources of the convalescent and acute COVID-19 samples.

The CDR3 loop spans 12 amino acids. Trimming pared 3 bases from V and 5 bases from J, leaving 7 bases between. The receptor was derived from a woman aged 40 to 49 with acute or convalescent COVID-19. Sequencing was done on a sample of peripheral blood. This rearrangement joins TRBV12-3 or TRBV12-4 to TRBJ1-2, with D hard to call. In DNA form, the CDR3 reads TGTGCCAGCAGTTTTTCCAGATATGGCTACACCTTC. Translated: CASSFSRYGYTF.